This note documents a single T cell receptor (beta chain) sequence. Its antigen is unknown. The data originate from a study of response to subunit inactivated influenza vaccine. Findings and limits, study-wide: The authors proposed limited new T cell recruitment per seasonal influenza vaccination.

MiXCR, run by TCRdb on the RT-PCR reads, gives a single entry per CDR3 protein. The repertoire has approximately 700,000 distinct CDR3 sequences, 15% to 19% of them found once; the top ten carry 9.5% to 13%. Germline CDR1 KGHSH, CDR2 LQKENI. V was pared by 3 bases and J by 0 bases, with 5 bases of the junction left unmatched. The CDR3 has 16 residues. The sequencing used PBMCs from blood, collected approximately 13 days after vaccination. The rearrangement uses TRBV18 and TRBJ2-3; 8 nucleotides match TRBD2. The receptor was isolated from a man aged 45 to 65 who received an inactivated influenza vaccine. CDR3 DNA: TGTGCCAGCTCACCGTTACTAGCGGCTAGCACAGATACGCAGTATTTT. This translates into CASSPLLAASTDTQYF. Together with reference TRBV18 and TRBJ2-3, the CDR3 gives the full variable domain: NAGVMQNPRHLVRRRGQEARLRCSPMKGHSHVYWYRQLPEEGLKFMVYLQKENIIDESGMPKERFSAEFPKEGPSILRIQQVVRGDSAAYFCASSPLLAASTDTQYFGPGTRLTVL.